This TCR beta chain originates from a study of shared clonotypes between healthy human individuals. Several immunoSEQ 96-well plates shared each subset's DNA, each plate a replicate. Assay: immunoSEQ multiplex PCR; the TCRdb copy retains only in-frame clones and omits some. The sample contains roughly 1,600,000 clones, 98% of which appear only once. Concerning this clone itself: Its antigen is unknown.

The CDR3 has 16 amino acids. V lost 3 bases to trimming and J lost 8 bases; unmatched junction nucleotides: 13. Germline assignment: CDR1 SGHKS and CDR2 YYEKEE (reference sequence). Study-wide points: Clonotype sharing among donors was thought likely to change with sequencing depth.

The sequenced sample was naive CD4+ T cells sorted from blood. Subset meaning: CD45RA+ positively selected. This sequence was found in a man aged 30 to 39 in good health. The chain has TRBV5-5 and TRBJ1-4, with 7 positions matching TRBD1. The CDR3 sequence is CASSSLTPGGGEKLFF. The CDR3 region has the DNA TGTGCCAGCAGCTCCTTGACACCAGGGGGAGGAGAAAAACTGTTTTTT.